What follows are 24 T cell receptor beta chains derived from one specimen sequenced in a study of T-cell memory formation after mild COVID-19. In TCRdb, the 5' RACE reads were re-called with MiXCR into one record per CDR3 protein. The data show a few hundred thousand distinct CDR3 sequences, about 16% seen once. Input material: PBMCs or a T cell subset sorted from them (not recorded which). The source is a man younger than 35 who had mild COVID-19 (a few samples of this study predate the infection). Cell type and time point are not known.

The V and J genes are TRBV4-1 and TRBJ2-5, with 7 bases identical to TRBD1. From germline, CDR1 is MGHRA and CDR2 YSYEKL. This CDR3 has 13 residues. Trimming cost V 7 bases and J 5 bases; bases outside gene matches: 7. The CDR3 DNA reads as TGCGCCAGCACCCAGACAGGGTTGGAGACCCAGTACTTC. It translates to CASTQTGLETQYF.

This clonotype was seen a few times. The CDR3 protein is CASRAGTENTGELFF. CDR3 nucleotide sequence: TGTGCCAGCAGAGCCGGGACAGAGAACACCGGGGAGCTGTTTTTT. This chain uses TRBV12-3 or TRBV12-4 with TRBJ2-2; 7 bases line up with TRBD1. The V segment lost 6 bases and the J segment 1 base; nucleotides outside the gene matches: 5. This CDR3 has 15 amino acids.

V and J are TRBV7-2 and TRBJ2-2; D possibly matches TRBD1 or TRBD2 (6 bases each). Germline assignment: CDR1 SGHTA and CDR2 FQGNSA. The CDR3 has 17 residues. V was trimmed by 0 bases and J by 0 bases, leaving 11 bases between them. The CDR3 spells CASSLAGGGTNTGELFF. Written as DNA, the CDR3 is TGTGCCAGCAGCTTAGCAGGAGGGGGTACGAACACCGGGGAGCTGTTTTTT.

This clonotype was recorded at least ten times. CDR3 bases: TGTGCCAGCAGCCGGGACAGGACTTCCTACGAGCAGTACTTC. It specifies CASSRDRTSYEQYF. The chain carries TRBV6-6 and TRBJ2-7; 8 bases match TRBD1. This CDR3 is 14 amino acids long. Germline assignment: CDR1 MNHNY and CDR2 SVGAGI (reference sequence). V lost 6 bases and J lost 1; bases outside the gene matches: 5.

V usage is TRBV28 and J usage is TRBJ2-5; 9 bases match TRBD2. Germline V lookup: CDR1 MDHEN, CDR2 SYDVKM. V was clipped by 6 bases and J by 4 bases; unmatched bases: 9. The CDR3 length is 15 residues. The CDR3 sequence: CASRPPGGGAETQYF. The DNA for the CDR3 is TGTGCCAGCAGACCACCGGGCGGGGGGGCAGAGACCCAGTACTTC.

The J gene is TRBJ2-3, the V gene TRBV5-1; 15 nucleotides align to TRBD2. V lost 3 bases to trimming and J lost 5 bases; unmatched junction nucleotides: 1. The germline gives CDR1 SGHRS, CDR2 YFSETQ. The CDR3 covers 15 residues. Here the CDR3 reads CASSSGLAGGDTQYF. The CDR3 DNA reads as TGCGCCAGCAGCTCGGGACTAGCGGGGGGAGATACGCAGTATTTT.

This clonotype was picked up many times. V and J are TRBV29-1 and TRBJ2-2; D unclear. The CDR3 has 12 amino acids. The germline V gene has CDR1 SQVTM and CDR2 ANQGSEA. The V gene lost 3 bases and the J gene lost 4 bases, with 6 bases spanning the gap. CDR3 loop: CSVEGSTGELFF. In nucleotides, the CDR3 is TGCAGCGTTGAGGGGTCCACCGGGGAGCTGTTTTTT.

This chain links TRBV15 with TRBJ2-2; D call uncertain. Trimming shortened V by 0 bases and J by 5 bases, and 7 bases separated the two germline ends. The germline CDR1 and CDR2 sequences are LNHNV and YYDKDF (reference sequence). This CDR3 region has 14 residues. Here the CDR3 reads CATSRDLGTGELFF. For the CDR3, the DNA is TGTGCCACCAGCAGAGATTTGGGAACCGGGGAGCTGTTTTTT. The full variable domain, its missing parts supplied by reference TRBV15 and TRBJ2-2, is DAMVIQNPRYQVTQFGKPVTLSCSQTLNHNVMYWYQQKSSQAPKLLFHYYDKDFNNEADTPDNFQSRRPNTSFCFLDIRSPGLGDTAMYLCATSRDLGTGELFFGEGSRLTVL.

The CDR3 bases are TGCGCCAGCAGCTTGGATCCAGCGGGGAACACCGGGGAGCTGTTTTTT. Protein sequence: CASSLDPAGNTGELFF. The chain employs TRBV5-1 and TRBJ2-2, with D possibly being TRBD2 (6 bases). CDR1 and CDR2 (germline): SGHRS, YFSETQ. The CDR3 is 16 amino acids. V was trimmed by 0 bases and J by 1 base, leaving 10 bases between them.

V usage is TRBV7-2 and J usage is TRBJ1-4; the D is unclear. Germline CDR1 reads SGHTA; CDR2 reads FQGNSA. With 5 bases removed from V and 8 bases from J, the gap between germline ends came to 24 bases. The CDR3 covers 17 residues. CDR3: CASSPTSRILQGEKLFF. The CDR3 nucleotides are TGTGCCAGCAGCCCGACGTCTCGAATCTTACAAGGGGAAAAACTGTTTTTT.

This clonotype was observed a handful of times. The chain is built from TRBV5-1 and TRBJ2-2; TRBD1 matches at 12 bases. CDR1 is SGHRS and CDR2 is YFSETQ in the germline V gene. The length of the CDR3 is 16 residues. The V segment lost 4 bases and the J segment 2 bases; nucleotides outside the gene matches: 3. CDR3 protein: CASSPGTGGNTGELFF. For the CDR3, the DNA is TGCGCCAGCAGCCCGGGGACAGGGGGCAACACCGGGGAGCTGTTTTTT.

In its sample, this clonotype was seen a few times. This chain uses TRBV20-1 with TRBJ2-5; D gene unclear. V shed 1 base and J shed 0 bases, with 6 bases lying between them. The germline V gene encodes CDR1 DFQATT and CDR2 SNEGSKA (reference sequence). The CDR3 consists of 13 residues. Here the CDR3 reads CSARGQYQETQYF. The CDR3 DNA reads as TGCAGTGCTAGAGGGCAGTACCAAGAGACCCAGTACTTC.

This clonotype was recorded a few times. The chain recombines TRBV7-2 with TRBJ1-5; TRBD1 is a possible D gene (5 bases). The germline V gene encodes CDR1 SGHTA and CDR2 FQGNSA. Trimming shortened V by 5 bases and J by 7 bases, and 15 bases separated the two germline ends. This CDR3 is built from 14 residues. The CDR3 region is CASSLGGEWQPQHF. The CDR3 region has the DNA TGTGCCAGCAGCCTTGGGGGGGAGTGGCAGCCCCAGCATTTT.

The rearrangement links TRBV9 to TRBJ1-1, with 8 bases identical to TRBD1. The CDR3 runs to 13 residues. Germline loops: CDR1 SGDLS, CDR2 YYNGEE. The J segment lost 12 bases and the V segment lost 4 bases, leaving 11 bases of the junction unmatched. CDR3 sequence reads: CASSPQPQGVSFF. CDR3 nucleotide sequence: TGTGCCAGCAGCCCCCAACCACAGGGGGTGTCTTTCTTT.

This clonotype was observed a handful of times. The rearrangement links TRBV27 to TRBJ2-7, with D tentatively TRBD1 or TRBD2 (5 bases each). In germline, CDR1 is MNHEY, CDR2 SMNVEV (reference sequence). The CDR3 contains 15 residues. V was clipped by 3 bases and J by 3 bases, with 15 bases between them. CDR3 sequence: CASSFGDPGDYEQYF. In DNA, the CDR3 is TGTGCCAGCAGTTTTGGGGACCCCGGGGACTACGAGCAGTACTTC.

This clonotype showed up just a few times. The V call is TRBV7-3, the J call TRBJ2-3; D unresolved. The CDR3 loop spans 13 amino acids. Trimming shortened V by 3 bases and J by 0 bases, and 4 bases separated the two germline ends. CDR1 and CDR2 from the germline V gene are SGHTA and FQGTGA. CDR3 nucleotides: TGTGCCAGCAGCTTCTTTAGCACAGATACGCAGTATTTT. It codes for CASSFFSTDTQYF. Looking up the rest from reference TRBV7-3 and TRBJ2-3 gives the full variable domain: GAGVSQTPSNKVTEKGKYVELRCDPISGHTALYWYRQSLGQGPEFLIYFQGTGAADDSGLPNDRFFAVRPEGSVSTLKIQRTERGDSAVYLCASSFFSTDTQYFGPGTRLTVL.

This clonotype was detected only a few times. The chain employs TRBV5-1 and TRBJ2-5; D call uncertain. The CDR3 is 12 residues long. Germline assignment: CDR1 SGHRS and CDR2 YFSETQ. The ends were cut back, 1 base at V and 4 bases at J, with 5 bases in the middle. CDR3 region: CASSLIPETQYF. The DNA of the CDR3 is TGCGCCAGCAGCTTGATCCCAGAGACCCAGTACTTC.

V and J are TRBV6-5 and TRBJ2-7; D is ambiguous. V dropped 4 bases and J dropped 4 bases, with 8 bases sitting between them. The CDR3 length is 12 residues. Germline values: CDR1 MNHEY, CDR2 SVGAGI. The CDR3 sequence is CASSWGGYEQYF. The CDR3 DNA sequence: TGTGCCAGCAGTTGGGGTGGGTACGAGCAGTACTTC.

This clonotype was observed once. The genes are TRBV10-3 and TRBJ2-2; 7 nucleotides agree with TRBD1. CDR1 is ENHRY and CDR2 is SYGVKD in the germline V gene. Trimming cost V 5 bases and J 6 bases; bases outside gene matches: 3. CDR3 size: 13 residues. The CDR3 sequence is CAISKGGSGELFF. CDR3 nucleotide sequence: TGTGCCATCAGTAAAGGGGGCTCCGGGGAGCTGTTTTTT.

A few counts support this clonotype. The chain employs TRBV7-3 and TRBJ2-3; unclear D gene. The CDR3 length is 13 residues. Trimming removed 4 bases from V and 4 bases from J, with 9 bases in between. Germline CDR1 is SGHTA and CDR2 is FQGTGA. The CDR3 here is CASSSRRSDTQYF. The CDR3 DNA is TGTGCCAGCAGCTCAAGGCGTTCAGATACGCAGTATTTT.

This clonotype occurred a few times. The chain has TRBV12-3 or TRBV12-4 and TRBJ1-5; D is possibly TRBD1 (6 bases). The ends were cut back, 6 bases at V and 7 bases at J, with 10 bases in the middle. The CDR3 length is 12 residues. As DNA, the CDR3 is TGTGCCAGCAGACATGGGGGCCAGCCCCAGCATTTT. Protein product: CASRHGGQPQHF.

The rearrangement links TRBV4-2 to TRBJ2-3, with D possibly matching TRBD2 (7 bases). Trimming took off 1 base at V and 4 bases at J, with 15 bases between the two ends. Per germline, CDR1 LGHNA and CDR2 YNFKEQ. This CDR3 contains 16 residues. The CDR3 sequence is CASSQGEGGVADTQYF. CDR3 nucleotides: TGTGCCAGCAGCCAAGGGGAGGGGGGAGTAGCAGATACGCAGTATTTT.

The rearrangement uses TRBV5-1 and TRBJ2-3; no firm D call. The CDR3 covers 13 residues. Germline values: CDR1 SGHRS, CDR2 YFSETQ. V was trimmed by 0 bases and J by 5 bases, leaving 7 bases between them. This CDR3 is CASSLGQVDTQYF. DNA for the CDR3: TGCGCCAGCAGCTTGGGGCAGGTAGATACGCAGTATTTT.

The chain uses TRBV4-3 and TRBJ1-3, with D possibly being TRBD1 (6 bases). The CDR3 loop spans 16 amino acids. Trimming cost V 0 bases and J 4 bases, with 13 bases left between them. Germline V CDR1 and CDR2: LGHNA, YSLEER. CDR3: CASSQEAPTGGNTIYF. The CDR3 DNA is TGCGCCAGCAGCCAAGAAGCCCCGACAGGAGGAAACACCATATATTTT.